This passage covers 31 T cell receptor beta chains from one sample sequenced in a study of a mutant IDH1 vaccine in newly diagnosed glioma. Here immunoSEQ multiplex PCR was the method, and the copy in TCRdb shows in-frame clones only, minus some. Here the sample spans about 59,000 clones, 75% to 95% being singletons. Time point reported: baseline, week 1 (first vaccination visit). Sample treatment: pre-vaccination baseline after standard-of-care therapy. The sample here was PBMCs, taken from a glioma patient treated with radiotherapy, temozolomide or both. Receptors were obtained from a man in his fifties or sixties with glioma.

The CDR3 DNA reads as TGTGCCTGGAGCCGGATGGCGGGGGGGGCCAACGTCCTGACTTTC. It translates to CAWSRMAGGANVLTF. The chain uses TRBV30 and TRBJ2-6, with D perhaps matching TRBD2 (6 bases). V was trimmed by 3 bases and J by 4 bases, leaving 13 bases between them. Germline CDR1 and CDR2: GTSNPN and SVGIG (reference sequence). This CDR3 region has 15 residues.

The chain joins TRBV7-9 to TRBJ1-4, with a weak D call TRBD1 (6 bases). This CDR3 comprises 15 residues. CDR1 and CDR2 from the germline V gene are SEHNR and FQNEAQ (reference sequence). The germline V and J ends were trimmed by 5 bases and 3 bases, with 13 bases remaining between them. The CDR3 spells CASSPGQSANEKLFF. CDR3 DNA: TGTGCCAGCAGCCCCGGACAGTCTGCTAATGAAAAACTGTTTTTT.

This clone turned up a few times. This chain connects TRBV10-1 to TRBJ2-2, with D possibly TRBD2 on 5 matching bases. Germline lookup yields CDR1 WNHNN and CDR2 SYGVQD (reference sequence). The CDR3 is made up of 11 amino acids. Trimming removed 4 bases from V and 8 bases from J, with 5 bases in between. As DNA, the CDR3 is TGCGCCAGCAGTGCGGGAGGGGAGCTGTTTTTT. Its protein is CASSAGGELFF.

The chain uses TRBV2 and TRBJ2-3; D uncertain. Deletions cut 4 bases from V and 3 bases from J, with 5 bases between. From germline, CDR1 is SNHLY and CDR2 FYNNEI. The CDR3 runs 12 residues. The CDR3 region is CASSATTDTQYF. The CDR3 nucleotides are TGTGCCAGCAGTGCTACTACAGATACGCAGTATTTT.

This clone was observed a single time. The rearrangement uses TRBV12-5 and TRBJ1-1; D is possibly TRBD1 (5 bases). CDR1 LGHNT and CDR2 FRNRAP come from the germline V gene. The CDR3 runs to 14 residues. V gave up 5 bases and J gave up 0 bases, with 10 bases separating them. The CDR3 is CASGRGGVNTEAFF. The CDR3 region has the DNA TGTGCTAGTGGTCGGGGAGGGGTGAACACTGAAGCTTTCTTT.

As concerns this clone: The sample has other DNA sequences that encode this CDR3 too. The CDR3 protein is CASSLSVQGGGKLFF. Written as DNA, the CDR3 is TGTGCCAGCAGTTTATCGGTCCAGGGTGGGGGAAAACTGTTTTTT. The gene calls are TRBV27 and TRBJ1-4; possibly TRBD1 for D (5 bases). Germline V gene sequence: CDR1 MNHEY, CDR2 SMNVEV (reference sequence). The CDR3 contains 15 residues. Trimming removed 0 bases from V and 10 bases from J, with 15 bases in between.

The chain is built from TRBV5-5 and TRBJ2-5, with 8 bases fitting TRBD2. V trimming: 9 bases; J trimming: 1 base; junction bases outside the gene matches: 11. Germline V gene data show CDR1 as SGHKS and CDR2 as YYEKEE (reference sequence). The CDR3 consists of 15 residues. CDR3 nucleotide sequence: TGTGCCACCGGGGGGGTCGCACTCGGCCAAGAGACCCAGTACTTC. Translation: CATGGVALGQETQYF.

The chain uses TRBV28 and TRBJ1-5; 9 nucleotides line up with TRBD1. Per the germline V gene, CDR1 is MDHEN and CDR2 is SYDVKM. The CDR3 runs 14 residues. V lost 5 bases to trimming and J lost 7 bases; unmatched junction nucleotides: 6. The CDR3 reads CASSTGGAGQPQHF. The DNA of the CDR3 is TGTGCCAGCAGTACAGGGGGCGCGGGGCAGCCCCAGCATTTT.

The chain carries TRBV28 and TRBJ1-1; no reliable D call. V lost 3 bases, J lost 1 base, and 9 bases lay in between. This CDR3 has 14 residues. CDR1 and CDR2 (germline): MDHEN, SYDVKM. The CDR3 bases are TGTGCCAGCAGTTTGGGTCAGAGGAACACTGAAGCTTTCTTT. It specifies CASSLGQRNTEAFF.

The CDR3 coding sequence is TGCAGCGTGGAGACTAGCGGGAGGAACTACGAGCAGTACTTC. It encodes CSVETSGRNYEQYF. V gene TRBV29-1 combines with J gene TRBJ2-5; 13 bases are shared with TRBD2. The J call may not be correct, given that the DNA end is closer to TRBJ2-7. This CDR3 spans 14 amino acids. Germline CDR1 SQVTM, CDR2 ANQGSEA.

The chain links TRBV6-1 to TRBJ1-2, with D uncertain. Trimming removed 4 bases at V and 4 bases at J, with 13 bases between. Germline assignment: CDR1 MNHNS and CDR2 SASEGT. The CDR3 spans 14 residues. CDR3 nucleotide sequence: TGTGCCAGCAGTGGCCTAGACACCCGCTATGGCTACACCTTC. It is translated as CASSGLDTRYGYTF.

The V gene is TRBV27, the J gene TRBJ2-6, with unresolved D. The CDR3 is made up of 15 amino acids. CDR1 MNHEY and CDR2 SMNVEV come from the germline V gene (reference sequence). Trimming shortened V by 6 bases and J by 1 base, and 10 bases separated the two germline ends. Here the CDR3 reads CASSWTPSGANVLTF. DNA for the CDR3: TGTGCCAGCAGCTGGACCCCTTCTGGGGCCAACGTCCTGACTTTC.

V usage is TRBV5-1 and J usage is TRBJ2-6, with 9 bases fitting TRBD1. Looked up from germline, CDR1 is SGHRS and CDR2 is YFSETQ. Losses at the gene ends were 0 bases for V and 2 bases for J; bases not matched to a gene: 0. There are 16 residues in the CDR3. The DNA of the CDR3 is TGCGCCAGCAGCTTGGGACAGGGGGCTGGGGCCAACGTCCTGACTTTC. Translated, it gives CASSLGQGAGANVLTF.

The chain uses TRBV6-1 and TRBJ1-5, with D perhaps TRBD1 (5 bases). Per the germline V gene, CDR1 is MNHNS and CDR2 is SASEGT. The V end lost 2 bases, the J end lost 7 bases, and 12 bases lay between the germline ends. The CDR3 contains 14 residues. The CDR3 protein is CASSELAGRQPQHF. The CDR3, as DNA: TGTGCCAGCAGTGAACTGGCAGGGAGACAGCCCCAGCATTTT.

The chain joins TRBV2 to TRBJ1-3; D is uncertain. Germline V gene lookup returns CDR1 SNHLY and CDR2 FYNNEI. V lost 6 bases to trimming and J lost 1 base, with 10 bases between them. The CDR3 totals 14 residues. The CDR3 DNA sequence: TGTGCCAGCAGCGACACTCGATCTGGAAACACCATATATTTT. Translation: CASSDTRSGNTIYF.

The rearrangement links TRBV6-1 to TRBJ2-3, with a weak D call TRBD1 (5 bases). The ends were cut back, 8 bases at V and 0 bases at J, with 15 bases in the middle. The CDR3 has 15 amino acids. Germline V CDR1 and CDR2: MNHNS, SASEGT. CDR3 in amino acids: CASSGKTASTDTQYF. For the CDR3, the DNA is TGTGCCAGCTCAGGGAAGACAGCTAGCACAGATACGCAGTATTTT.

The chain links TRBV5-4 to TRBJ1-2, with 8 bases lining up with TRBD1. The CDR3 is made up of 14 amino acids. Germline CDR1 SGHNT, CDR2 YYREEE (reference sequence). The V segment lost 0 bases and the J segment 4 bases; nucleotides outside the gene matches: 2. The CDR3 reads CASSLGTGTYGYTF. CDR3 DNA: TGTGCCAGCAGCTTGGGGACAGGGACCTATGGCTACACCTTC.

The gene calls are TRBV29-1 and TRBJ2-1; D might be TRBD1 (5 bases). The CDR3 totals 12 residues. Germline CDR1 is SQVTM and CDR2 is ANQGSEA. V gave up 4 bases and J gave up 3 bases, with 7 bases separating them. CDR3 coding DNA: TGCAGCGTTGTAGGGGACTACAATGAGCAGTTCTTC. Protein product: CSVVGDYNEQFF.

V and J are TRBV6-1 and TRBJ1-2; D gene unclear. Germline values: CDR1 MNHNS, CDR2 SASEGT. Trimming removed 4 bases at V and 5 bases at J, with 14 bases between. The CDR3 sequence is 14 residues long. The CDR3 spells CASSVMGIRYGYTF. CDR3 nucleotides: TGTGCCAGCAGTGTAATGGGGATTCGGTATGGCTACACCTTC.

The V and J genes are TRBV4-2 and TRBJ2-5; D may be TRBD2 (6 bases). CDR1 and CDR2 from the germline V gene are LGHNA and YNFKEQ. The CDR3 is 18 amino acids. With 3 bases removed from V and 1 base from J, the gap between germline ends came to 21 bases. CDR3 region: CASSHPKWLATTQETQYF. For the CDR3, the DNA is TGTGCCAGCAGCCACCCGAAGTGGCTAGCGACAACCCAAGAGACCCAGTACTTC.

The chain is built from TRBV7-8 and TRBJ2-2; D ambiguous. Germline CDR1 SGHVS, CDR2 FQNEAQ. The length of the CDR3 is 11 residues. The V end lost 5 bases, the J end lost 6 bases, and 4 bases lay between the germline ends. This CDR3 reads CASSRPGELFF. The CDR3 bases are TGTGCCAGCAGCCGACCCGGGGAGCTGTTTTTT.

The chain is built from TRBV29-1 and TRBJ2-2, with TRBD1 matching 9 bases. Germline V CDR1 and CDR2: SQVTM, ANQGSEA. Germline trimming cut 4 bases from V and 7 bases from J; bases unmatched to any gene: 4. The CDR3 length is 13 residues. The CDR3 loop reads CSVVQGAGGELFF. In nucleotides, the CDR3 is TGCAGCGTTGTACAGGGGGCCGGCGGGGAGCTGTTTTTT.

The rearrangement links TRBV19 to TRBJ2-1; 8 positions agree with TRBD2. This CDR3 is 15 amino acids long. Losses at the gene ends were 5 bases for V and 6 bases for J; bases not matched to a gene: 9. Germline V lookup: CDR1 LNHDA, CDR2 SQIVND (reference sequence). CDR3 region: CASSRAGEGSNEQFF. The DNA of the CDR3 is TGTGCCAGTAGTCGAGCGGGAGAGGGGAGCAATGAGCAGTTCTTC.

V is TRBV27 and J is TRBJ1-2; the match to TRBD1 covers 11 bases. The CDR3 runs to 14 residues. CDR1 is MNHEY, CDR2 SMNVEV, per germline (reference sequence). The V and J ends lost 5 bases and 6 bases, in that order; junction bases with no gene match: 5. This CDR3 reads CASSPWTGGHGYTF. CDR3 DNA sequence: TGTGCCAGCAGTCCCTGGACAGGGGGCCATGGCTACACCTTC.

V gene TRBV7-9 combines with J gene TRBJ1-5; maybe TRBD1 (5 bases). The CDR3 consists of 14 residues. Trimming took off 3 bases at V and 5 bases at J, with 11 bases between the two ends. CDR1 SEHNR and CDR2 FQNEAQ come from the germline V gene (reference sequence). In DNA, the CDR3 is TGTGCCAGCAGCTTCAACGGGGCCGATCAGCCCCAGCATTTT. Encoded protein: CASSFNGADQPQHF.

The V call is TRBV30, the J call TRBJ2-1; D remains unclear. The CDR3 is 14 amino acids. Trimming stripped 0 bases from V and 2 bases from J, with 8 bases between. Germline V gene data show CDR1 as GTSNPN and CDR2 as SVGIG (reference sequence). CDR3 amino acids: CAWSVGRTYNEQFF. The CDR3 DNA reads TGTGCCTGGAGTGTGGGTAGGACCTACAATGAGCAGTTCTTC.

The genes are TRBV7-6 and TRBJ2-1; 9 bases fit TRBD2. The V segment lost 1 base and the J segment 4 bases; nucleotides outside the gene matches: 2. The CDR3 covers 15 residues. Germline-derived CDR1 and CDR2 are SGHVS and FNYEAQ. The CDR3 region is CASSLGLAGYNEQFF. The CDR3 DNA reads TGTGCCAGCAGCTTAGGGCTAGCGGGATACAATGAGCAGTTCTTC. The full variable domain, its missing parts supplied by reference TRBV7-6 and TRBJ2-1, is GAGVSQSPRYKVTKRGQDVALRCDPISGHVSLYWYRQALGQGPEFLTYFNYEAQQDKSGLPNDRFSAERPEGSISTLTIQRTEQRDSAMYRCASSLGLAGYNEQFFGPGTRLTVL.

The CDR3 DNA reads as TGTGCCAGTAGTAAGGGGGACACAGATACGCAGTATTTT. It translates to CASSKGDTDTQYF. J is TRBJ2-3 and V is TRBV19; a weak D match, TRBD1 (6 bases). Germline V gene sequence: CDR1 LNHDA, CDR2 SQIVND (reference sequence). Trimming stripped 4 bases from V and 2 bases from J, with 7 bases between. The CDR3 is made up of 13 amino acids.

Details on this clone: The sample has other DNA sequences that encode this CDR3 too. The V and J genes are TRBV30 and TRBJ2-3, with 12 bases matching TRBD2. Germline V gene lookup returns CDR1 GTSNPN and CDR2 SVGIG (reference sequence). The CDR3 runs 15 residues. After removal of 2 bases from V and 2 bases from J, the junction contained 2 bases not matched to a gene. The CDR3 region is CAWSLAGGSTDTQYF. CDR3 coding DNA: TGTGCCTGGAGTCTAGCGGGAGGGTCCACAGATACGCAGTATTTT.

The J gene is TRBJ2-2, the V gene TRBV19; D not resolved. Trimming stripped 6 bases from V and 7 bases from J, with 15 bases between. The CDR3 consists of 14 residues. CDR1 and CDR2 (germline): LNHDA, SQIVND (reference sequence). CDR3 region: CASRTTDGRGELFF. For the CDR3, the DNA is TGTGCCAGTAGAACCACGGACGGGCGCGGGGAGCTGTTTTTT.

The chain carries TRBV4-3 and TRBJ2-4, with 9 bases that match TRBD2. Germline CDR1 LGHNA, CDR2 YSLEER. The CDR3 is 16 amino acids. V was clipped by 1 base and J by 5 bases; unmatched bases: 6. In DNA form, the CDR3 reads TGCGCCAGCAGCCAAGGGTATAGCGGGGGCCAAAACATTCAGTACTTC. The encoded protein is CASSQGYSGGQNIQYF.